This T cell receptor (beta chain) was retrieved from a study of early T cells in non-severe SARS-CoV-2 infection. Study-level background: Bulk RNA isolated from unsorted whole blood underwent sequencing; chains were not paired. Findings of the study overall: Lookups in VDJdb leaned toward anti-spike CD8 responses and missed private and CD4 specificities.

This CDR3 contains 15 residues. V was pared by 5 bases and J by 3 bases, with 7 bases of the junction left unmatched. Germline V gene sequence: CDR1 MNHEY, CDR2 SMNVEV (reference sequence). Details on this clonotype: Antigen specificity is unknown.

Attachment of unique molecular identifiers to individual cDNA molecules was performed. Via MiXCR, TCRdb re-called the 5' RACE reads, giving one row per CDR3 protein. The sample lists about 90,000 distinct CDR3 sequences, 14% seen once, with about 6.7% in the top ten. The sequencing sample was made of whole blood. The chain recombines TRBV27 with TRBJ2-3, with 8 bases that match TRBD2. The receptor was derived from an adult who was a healthcare worker with PCR-confirmed SARS-CoV-2 infection or an uninfected control (not recorded which). The CDR3 is CASSGEAGVTDTQYF. In DNA form, the CDR3 reads TGTGCCAGCAGTGGGGAAGCGGGAGTTACAGATACGCAGTATTTT.